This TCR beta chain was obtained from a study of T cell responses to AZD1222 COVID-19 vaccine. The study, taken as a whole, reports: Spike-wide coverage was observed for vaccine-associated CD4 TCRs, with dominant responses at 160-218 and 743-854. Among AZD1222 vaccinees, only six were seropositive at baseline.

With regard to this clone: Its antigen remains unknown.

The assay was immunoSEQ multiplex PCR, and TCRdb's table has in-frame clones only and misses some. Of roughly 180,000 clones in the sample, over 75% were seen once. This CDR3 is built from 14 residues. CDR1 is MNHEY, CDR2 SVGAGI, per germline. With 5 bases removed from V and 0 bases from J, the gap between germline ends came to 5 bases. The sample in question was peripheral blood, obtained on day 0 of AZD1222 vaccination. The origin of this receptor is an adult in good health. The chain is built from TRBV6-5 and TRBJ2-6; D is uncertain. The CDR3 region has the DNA TGTGCCAGCAGTCCCTACTCTGGGGCCAACGTCCTGACTTTC. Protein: CASSPYSGANVLTF.